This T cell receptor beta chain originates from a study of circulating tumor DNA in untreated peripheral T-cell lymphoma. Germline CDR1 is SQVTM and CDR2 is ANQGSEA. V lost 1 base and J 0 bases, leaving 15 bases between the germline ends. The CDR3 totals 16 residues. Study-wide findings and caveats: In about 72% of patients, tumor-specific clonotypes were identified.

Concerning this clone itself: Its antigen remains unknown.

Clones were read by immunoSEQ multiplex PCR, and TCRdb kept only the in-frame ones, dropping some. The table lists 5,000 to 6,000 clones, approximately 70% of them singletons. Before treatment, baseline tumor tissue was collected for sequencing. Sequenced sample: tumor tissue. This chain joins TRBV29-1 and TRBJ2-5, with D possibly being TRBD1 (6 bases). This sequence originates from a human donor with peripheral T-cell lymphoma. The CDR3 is CSVEVPIGQHQETQYF. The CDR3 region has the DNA TGCAGCGTTGAAGTTCCAATAGGACAGCACCAAGAGACCCAGTACTTC.